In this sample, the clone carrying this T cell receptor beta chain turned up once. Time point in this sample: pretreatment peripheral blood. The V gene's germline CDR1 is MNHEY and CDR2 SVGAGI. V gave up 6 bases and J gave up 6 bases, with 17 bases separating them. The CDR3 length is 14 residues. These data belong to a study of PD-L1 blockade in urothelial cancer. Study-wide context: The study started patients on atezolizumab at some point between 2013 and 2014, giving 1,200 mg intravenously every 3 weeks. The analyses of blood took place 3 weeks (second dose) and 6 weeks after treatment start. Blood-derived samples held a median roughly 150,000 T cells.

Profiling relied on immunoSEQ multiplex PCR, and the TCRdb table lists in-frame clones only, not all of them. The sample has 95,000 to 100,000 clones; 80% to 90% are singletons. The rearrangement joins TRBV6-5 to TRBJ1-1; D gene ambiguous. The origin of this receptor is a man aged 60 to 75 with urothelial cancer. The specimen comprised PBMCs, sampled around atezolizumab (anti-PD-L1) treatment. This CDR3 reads CASSFLGERSEAFF. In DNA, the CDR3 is TGTGCCAGCAGCTTCCTTGGAGAGAGGTCTGAAGCTTTCTTT.